These T cell receptor beta chains were read from a single sample in a study of blood T cell repertoires in COVID-19. Assay used: immunoSEQ multiplex PCR; TCRdb lists only in-frame clones, some missing. The sample lists about 210,000 clones, around 83% occurring once. Sequencing was performed on PBMCs or T cells enriched from blood (not recorded which). The source of these receptors is a woman between 35 and 50 years old in a cohort exposed to, infected with or recovered from COVID-19 (not recorded which). The CDR3 runs from the conserved cysteine through the conserved F or W. The order of the fields is V gene, J gene, CDR3 protein.

>TRBV30|TRBJ1-3
CARTGTGVGNTIYF
>TRBV7-2|TRBJ1-1
CASSLGPGQGASEAFF
>TRBV7-6|TRBJ2-1
CASSSWSATYNEQFF
>TRBV7-8|TRBJ1-3
CASSPPTGGNTIYF
>TRBV10-3|TRBJ2-1
CAISLASGGDEQFF
>TRBV5-4|TRBJ1-2
CASSSSGTGPSNYGYTF
>TRBV11-2|TRBJ2-2
CASSFGTSSTGELFF
>TRBV9|TRBJ1-6
CASTPGQGDSPLHF
>TRBV2|TRBJ1-1
CASSEGARDGEAFF
>TRBV29-1|TRBJ1-2
CSVDDRLYGYTF